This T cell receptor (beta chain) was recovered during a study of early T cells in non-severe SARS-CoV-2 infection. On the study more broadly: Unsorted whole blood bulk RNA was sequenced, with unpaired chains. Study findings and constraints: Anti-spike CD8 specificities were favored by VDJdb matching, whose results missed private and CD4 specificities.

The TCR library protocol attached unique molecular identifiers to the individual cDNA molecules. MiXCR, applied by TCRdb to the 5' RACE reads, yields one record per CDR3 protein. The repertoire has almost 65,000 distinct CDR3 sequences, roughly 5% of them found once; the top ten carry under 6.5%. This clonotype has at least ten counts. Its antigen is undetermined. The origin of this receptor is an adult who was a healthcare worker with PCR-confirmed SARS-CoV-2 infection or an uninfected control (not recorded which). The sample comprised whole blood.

The CDR3 reads CASSSVRDTYEQYF. CDR3 DNA: TGTGCCAGCAGCTCCGTGCGGGATACCTACGAGCAGTACTTC. The chain is built from TRBV7-9 and TRBJ2-7; TRBD2 might be the D (6 bases). Germline V gene sequence: CDR1 SEHNR, CDR2 FQNEAQ (reference sequence). This CDR3 is built from 14 residues. V was trimmed by 4 bases and J by 2 bases, leaving 12 bases between them.